A selection of T cell receptor beta chains follows, all from one sample in a study of OX40 agonist ivuxolimab in advanced cancers. Data came from immunoSEQ multiplex PCR; TCRdb stores just in-frame clones and leaves some out. The sample records over 80,000 clones, 85% to 90% being singletons. This specimen was CD4+ or CD8+ T cells sorted from blood, taken in a trial of the OX40 agonist ivuxolimab. These receptor sequences come from an adult with an advanced solid tumor such as melanoma, head and neck, liver or kidney cancer. Each CDR3 is given with its conserved first and last residue. Each record gives: clone size, D gene, J gene, V gene, CDR3 protein, CDR3 DNA. The D gene is left open where the match is weak. A clone size is listed for some rows: how often the clone was seen (once, few, many), or a class if it is expanded.

.	.	TRBJ2-2	TRBV2	CASRPYGDWGTGELFF	TGTGCCAGCAGGCCTTACGGGGACTGGGGAACCGGGGAGCTGTTTTTT
.	.	TRBJ2-7	TRBV11-2	CASSKGFGTEQYF	TGTGCCAGCAGCAAGGGCTTTGGGACCGAGCAGTACTTC
once	.	TRBJ1-2	TRBV29-1	CSVVDTNYGYTF	TGCAGCGTGGTGGATACTAACTATGGCTACACCTTC
few	.	TRBJ1-1	TRBV2	CASSPNTEAFF	TGTGCCAGCAGCCCGAACACTGAAGCTTTCTTT
.	.	TRBJ2-5	TRBV30	CAWSRAQRETQYF	TGTGCCTGGTCCCGGGCCCAACGGGAGACCCAGTACTTC
.	.	TRBJ1-2	TRBV5-4	CASSFQGPVVGYTF	TGTGCCAGCAGCTTCCAGGGCCCTGTTGTTGGCTACACCTTC
once	.	TRBJ2-1	TRBV13	CASSLALNEQFF	TGTGCCAGCAGCTTAGCCCTCAATGAGCAGTTCTTC
.	.	TRBJ2-3	TRBV7-8	CASSLPTSHASTDTQYF	TGTGCCAGCAGCTTACCCACGTCCCACGCTAGCACAGATACGCAGTATTTT
.	.	TRBJ2-3	TRBV11-3	CASSPGWAPTDTQYF	TGTGCCAGCAGCCCCGGTTGGGCCCCCACAGATACGCAGTATTTT
few	.	TRBJ1-5	TRBV27	CASGIVGQPQHF	TGTGCCAGCGGGATAGTTGGACAGCCCCAGCATTTT
.	TRBD1	TRBJ1-1	TRBV6-6	CASSYRGHTEAFF	TGTGCCAGCAGCTACAGGGGTCACACTGAAGCTTTCTTT
.	.	TRBJ1-4	TRBV4-1	CASSQGGSTNEKLFF	TGCGCCAGCAGCCAGGGCGGGTCAACTAATGAAAAACTGTTTTTT
.	.	TRBJ1-1	TRBV5-4	CASSYGGWNTEAFF	TGTGCCAGCAGCTATGGGGGGTGGAACACTGAAGCTTTCTTT
once	TRBD1	TRBJ1-2	TRBV5-1	CASSPLKLSNRQGLYGYTF	TGCGCCAGCAGCCCACTTAAGTTATCGAACCGACAGGGACTATATGGCTACACCTTC
few	.	TRBJ1-2	TRBV29-1	CSVEAENYGYTF	TGCAGCGTTGAGGCGGAGAACTATGGCTACACCTTC
.	TRBD2	TRBJ2-7	TRBV5-4	CASSPGASGPYEQYF	TGTGCCAGCAGCCCCGGGGCTAGCGGACCCTACGAGCAGTACTTC
.	.	TRBJ2-1	TRBV4-2	CASSQALSQGFYNEQFF	TGTGCCAGCAGCCAAGCGCTAAGCCAGGGCTTCTACAATGAGCAGTTCTTC
once	.	TRBJ2-1	TRBV27	CASSLSSARGYNEQFF	TGTGCCAGCAGTTTATCATCCGCAAGGGGTTACAATGAGCAGTTCTTC
few	TRBD2	TRBJ2-7	TRBV5-6	CASSAGGSSYEQYF	TGTGCCAGCAGCGCGGGGGGCAGCTCCTACGAGCAGTACTTC
.	.	TRBJ2-3	TRBV7-8	CASSLGVGGTDTQYF	TGTGCCAGCAGCTTAGGAGTTGGTGGCACAGATACGCAGTATTTT
.	TRBD2	TRBJ2-3	TRBV5-4	CASRPGLAVTDTQYF	TGTGCCAGCAGACCGGGACTAGCGGTCACAGATACGCAGTATTTT
few	TRBD2	TRBJ2-3	TRBV19	CASSIERGGRLGTDTQYF	TGTGCCAGTAGTATTGAGCGGGGGGGCCGGTTAGGCACAGATACGCAGTATTTT
.	TRBD1	TRBJ1-1	TRBV5-1	CASSLGSRQGVEAFF	TGCGCCAGCAGCTTGGGTAGTAGGCAGGGGGTTGAAGCTTTCTTT
.	.	TRBJ2-1	TRBV19	CASSNWDSITMNEQFF	TGTGCCAGTAGTAACTGGGACTCCATTACAATGAATGAGCAGTTCTTC
.	.	TRBJ1-3	TRBV5-5	CASSSPQGGNTIYF	TGTGCCAGCAGCTCCCCCCAAGGTGGAAACACCATATATTTT
.	TRBD2	TRBJ2-1	TRBV9	CASSVVSGRFNEQFF	TGTGCCAGCAGCGTAGTAAGCGGGAGGTTCAATGAGCAGTTCTTC
.	TRBD1	TRBJ1-1	TRBV9	CASSVSTGEYTEAFF	TGTGCCAGCAGCGTAAGCACAGGGGAATACACTGAAGCTTTCTTT
.	TRBD1	TRBJ1-2	TRBV6-1	CATNRDRDYGYTF	TGTGCCACCAATCGAGACAGGGACTATGGCTACACCTTC
.	.	TRBJ1-5	TRBV19	CASSIVGGSNQPQHF	TGTGCCAGTAGTATCGTGGGAGGGAGCAATCAGCCCCAGCATTTT
.	TRBD2	TRBJ2-1	TRBV4-3	CASSDPSGYNEQFF	TGCGCCAGCAGTGATCCTAGCGGATACAATGAGCAGTTCTTC
.	.	TRBJ2-5	TRBV7-2	CASNPGGGGVTQYF	TGTGCCAGCAACCCTGGCGGCGGGGGCGTGACCCAGTACTTC